Below are 16 T cell receptor beta chains sequenced from a single sample in a study of cytomegalovirus exposure and HLA in healthy donors. TCRdb keeps only in-frame clones here, not all; method: immunoSEQ multiplex PCR. This sample has 150,000 to 200,000 clones, with 86% found just once. Sequencing was done on a sample of PBMCs. The receptors come from a man aged 30 to 45 in good health and CMV-seropositive.

V is TRBV15 and J is TRBJ2-1; D is ambiguous. Germline CDR1 LNHNV, CDR2 YYDKDF (reference sequence). This CDR3 has 14 amino acids. V lost 1 base and J lost 5, with 9 bases in between. The CDR3 is CATSRVPYDNEQFF. CDR3 bases: TGTGCCACCAGCAGAGTCCCTTACGACAATGAGCAGTTCTTC.

The rearrangement joins TRBV27 to TRBJ1-1, with 9 bases that match TRBD1. Germline CDR1 is MNHEY and CDR2 is SMNVEV (reference sequence). This CDR3 is 15 amino acids long. J was trimmed by 11 bases and V by 3 bases; bases with no gene match: 13. CDR3 loop: CASSLGTGNFASAFF. Written as DNA, the CDR3 is TGTGCCAGCAGTTTGGGGACAGGGAATTTTGCCTCGGCTTTCTTT.

V and J are TRBV4-3 and TRBJ2-7; D is uncertain. Looked up from germline, CDR1 is LGHNA and CDR2 is YSLEER. V lost 1 base and J lost 3, with 10 bases in between. The CDR3 is 14 amino acids. The CDR3 DNA reads as TGCGCCAGCAGCCAAGGGGTGACACGCTACGAGCAGTACTTC. Protein: CASSQGVTRYEQYF.

V usage is TRBV5-1 and J usage is TRBJ2-2; TRBD2 is a possible D gene (7 bases). There are 17 residues in the CDR3. CDR1 SGHRS and CDR2 YFSETQ come from the germline V gene. V gave up 4 bases and J gave up 0 bases, with 16 bases separating them. CDR3 coding DNA: TGCGCCAGCAGCACAGGGACTAATCTGGCGAACACCGGGGAGCTGTTTTTT. It translates to CASSTGTNLANTGELFF.

This chain links TRBV19 with TRBJ1-1; 9 positions agree with TRBD1. Germline assignment: CDR1 LNHDA and CDR2 SQIVND (reference sequence). V was pared by 10 bases and J by 0 bases, with 9 bases of the junction left unmatched. This CDR3 is 15 amino acids long. CDR3 in DNA: TGTGCCACAAAAACAGGGGGCTCCGTGAACACTGAAGCTTTCTTT. It encodes CATKTGGSVNTEAFF.

The chain is built from TRBV10-3 and TRBJ1-2; D unresolved. CDR1 and CDR2 (germline): ENHRY, SYGVKD. V was trimmed by 8 bases and J by 0 bases, leaving 13 bases between them. The CDR3 spans 14 residues. As DNA, the CDR3 is TGTGCCATCGCGTCCGGCTGGGCTAACTATGGCTACACCTTC. It encodes CAIASGWANYGYTF.

The V and J genes are TRBV7-3 and TRBJ2-7; a possible D gene is TRBD1 (7 bases). This CDR3 is built from 12 residues. Between the trimmed V and J ends, which lost 4 bases and 7 bases, there was a span of 11 bases. Germline V gene sequence: CDR1 SGHTA, CDR2 FQGTGA. The CDR3 spells CASSSSGGEQYF. CDR3 DNA: TGTGCCAGCAGCTCTTCAGGGGGGGAGCAGTACTTC.

The chain carries TRBV6-4 and TRBJ1-2, with D unresolved. Looked up from germline, CDR1 is MRHNA and CDR2 is SNTAGT. The CDR3 loop spans 16 amino acids. V lost 0 bases and J lost 4, with 15 bases in between. The chain's CDR3 is CASSDSSGMGFYGYTF. CDR3 nucleotide sequence: TGTGCCAGCAGTGACTCATCTGGCATGGGATTCTATGGCTACACCTTC.

This clone appeared once. The chain is built from TRBV7-2 and TRBJ1-5; D remains ambiguous. The CDR3 has 13 amino acids. The V gene's germline CDR1 is SGHTA and CDR2 FQGNSA. V was clipped by 2 bases and J by 6 bases, with 8 bases between them. CDR3 in DNA: TGTGCCAGCAGCTTAATATCACGTCAGCCCCAGCATTTT. Its translation: CASSLISRQPQHF.

Only a few counts were recorded for this clone. This rearrangement joins TRBV7-8 to TRBJ2-5; 8 bases fit TRBD2. Trimming took 7 bases from V and 0 from J; bases not matched to a gene: 4. In germline, CDR1 is SGHVS, CDR2 FQNEAQ. The CDR3 covers 14 residues. In DNA, the CDR3 is TGTGCCAGCAACCACGGGGGGGACCAAGAGACCCAGTACTTC. Translated, it gives CASNHGGDQETQYF.

The rearrangement joins TRBV7-3 to TRBJ2-1; 14 bases align to TRBD2. CDR3 size: 15 residues. CDR1 and CDR2 from the germline V gene are SGHTA and FQGTGA. The ends lost 5 bases at V and 8 bases at J; junction bases unmatched: 5. CDR3 protein: CASSEGTSGRDEQFF. In DNA, the CDR3 is TGTGCCAGCAGCGAAGGGACTAGCGGGAGAGATGAGCAGTTCTTC. Together with reference TRBV7-3 and TRBJ2-1, the CDR3 gives the full variable domain: GAGVSQTPSNKVTEKGKYVELRCDPISGHTALYWYRQSLGQGPEFLIYFQGTGAADDSGLPNDRFFAVRPEGSVSTLKIQRTERGDSAVYLCASSEGTSGRDEQFFGPGTRLTVL.

The chain recombines TRBV6-1 with TRBJ2-7, with TRBD2 identical over 7 bases. Germline V gene sequence: CDR1 MNHNS, CDR2 SASEGT. The CDR3 covers 15 residues. Trimming cost V 6 bases and J 1 base; bases outside gene matches: 9. CDR3 amino acids: CASSPLGGGSYEQYF. DNA for the CDR3: TGTGCCAGCAGCCCCTTGGGGGGGGGTTCCTACGAGCAGTACTTC.

Regarding this clone: Other DNA variants within this sample encode the same CDR3. The rearrangement joins TRBV7-9 to TRBJ2-7; 9 nucleotides align to TRBD1. The V gene's germline CDR1 is SEHNR and CDR2 FQNEAQ (reference sequence). V lost 6 bases to trimming and J lost 2 bases; unmatched junction nucleotides: 11. The CDR3 extends over 16 amino acids. CDR3 protein: CASSLGGQGTTYEQYF. The CDR3 coding sequence is TGTGCCAGCAGTCTAGGTGGACAGGGGACTACCTACGAGCAGTACTTC.

This chain joins TRBV28 and TRBJ1-1; D gene ambiguous. This CDR3 is built from 15 residues. CDR1 and CDR2 (germline): MDHEN, SYDVKM. The V end lost 6 bases, the J end lost 1 base, and 15 bases lay between the germline ends. For the CDR3, the DNA is TGTGCCAGCAGAAACCTTGGGGTGGGGAACACTGAAGCTTTCTTT. Amino acids: CASRNLGVGNTEAFF.

This clone was seen only once. The DNA of the CDR3 is TGTGCCTGGGGCTTCACAAGCAACACTGAAGCTTTCTTT. Its protein is CAWGFTSNTEAFF. This chain connects TRBV30 to TRBJ1-1; D uncertain. Germline V gene lookup returns CDR1 GTSNPN and CDR2 SVGIG (reference sequence). The CDR3 is 13 residues long. V was clipped by 5 bases and J by 2 bases, with 12 bases between them.

The chain combines TRBV7-8 with TRBJ2-5; D ambiguous. CDR1 and CDR2 (germline): SGHVS, FQNEAQ. The CDR3 sequence is 11 residues long. The germline V and J ends were trimmed by 5 bases and 5 bases, with 6 bases remaining between them. DNA of the CDR3: TGTGCCAGCAGCCCCTTGGAGACCCAGTACTTC. Translation: CASSPLETQYF.